The 29 T cell receptor beta chains reported below all come from one sample, sequenced in a study of T cell responses to AZD1222 COVID-19 vaccine. Sequencing used immunoSEQ multiplex PCR; TCRdb keeps in-frame clones, though not all of them. Of 150,000 or so clones listed, about 88% are singletons. Material: peripheral blood, obtained on day 0 of AZD1222 vaccination. The receptors shown here come from an adult in good health.

The chain couples TRBV28 to TRBJ1-6, with 7 bases lining up with TRBD1. The CDR3 length is 15 residues. V trimming: 6 bases; J trimming: 10 bases; junction bases outside the gene matches: 12. CDR1 and CDR2 (germline): MDHEN, SYDVKM. CDR3 loop: CASSAEGAGSSPLHF. Here the CDR3 DNA reads TGTGCCAGCAGCGCCGAGGGGGCAGGATCATCACCCCTCCACTTT.

This sequence joins TRBV4-2 and TRBJ2-2; D call uncertain. In germline, CDR1 is LGHNA, CDR2 YNFKEQ. Trimming stripped 3 bases from V and 0 bases from J, with 8 bases between. The CDR3 is made up of 15 amino acids. The DNA for the CDR3 is TGTGCCAGCAGCCAGGTCACAGCGAACACCGGGGAGCTGTTTTTT. Protein sequence: CASSQVTANTGELFF.

The rearrangement links TRBV2 to TRBJ2-5; D remains unclear. Trimming took off 8 bases at V and 1 base at J, with 11 bases between the two ends. The CDR3 totals 13 residues. CDR1 and CDR2 from the germline V gene are SNHLY and FYNNEI. The CDR3, as DNA: TGTGCCAGCCATGAGGAGATCCAAGAGACCCAGTACTTC. It yields the protein CASHEEIQETQYF. The full variable domain, its missing parts supplied by reference TRBV2 and TRBJ2-5, is EPEVTQTPSHQVTQMGQEVILRCVPISNHLYFYWYRQILGQKVEFLVSFYNNEISEKSEIFDDQFSVERPDGSNFTLKIRSTKLEDSAMYFCASHEEIQETQYFGPGTRLLVL.

This chain joins TRBV19 and TRBJ1-5; D perhaps matches TRBD1 (5 bases). V lost 1 base to trimming and J lost 1 base, with 11 bases between them. This CDR3 has 16 residues. Germline V gives CDR1 LNHDA, CDR2 SQIVND (reference sequence). CDR3 in amino acids: CASSIGGQGSNQPQHF. The CDR3, as DNA: TGTGCCAGTAGTATAGGAGGGCAGGGCAGCAATCAGCCCCAGCATTTT.

The chain joins TRBV7-2 to TRBJ1-1; a weak D match, TRBD1 (5 bases). V lost 4 bases and J 1 base, leaving 19 bases between the germline ends. The germline V gene encodes CDR1 SGHTA and CDR2 FQGNSA. The CDR3 runs 17 residues. CDR3 region: CASSSRGRGRRNTEAFF. In DNA, the CDR3 is TGTGCCAGCAGCTCTAGGGGTCGGGGGAGGAGGAACACTGAAGCTTTCTTT.

As for this clone: Other DNA variants within this sample encode the same CDR3. The chain joins TRBV6-5 to TRBJ1-2; D remains unclear. The V end was cut by 2 bases, the J end by 5 bases, with 9 bases between. This CDR3 is built from 13 residues. In germline, CDR1 is MNHEY, CDR2 SVGAGI. CDR3 DNA: TGTGCCAGCAGTTACGAGGGCCCGTATGGCTACACCTTC. The encoded protein is CASSYEGPYGYTF.

In this sample, this clone turned up a few times. The rearrangement links TRBV28 to TRBJ1-6; D call uncertain. The ends were cut back, 5 bases at V and 10 bases at J, with 15 bases in the middle. The CDR3 covers 14 residues. Germline CDR1 reads MDHEN; CDR2 reads SYDVKM. The DNA of the CDR3 is TGTGCCAGCAGTCGTAGGCCTCCGGGGTCACCCCTCCACTTT. Its protein product is CASSRRPPGSPLHF.

The CDR3 DNA reads as TGTGCCAGTAGTATCGCAGGGGGCGTCTCTGAAGCTTTCTTT. Amino acid sequence: CASSIAGGVSEAFF. V usage is TRBV19 and J usage is TRBJ1-1, with TRBD1 matching over 8 bases. The CDR3 is made up of 14 amino acids. Trimming removed 3 bases from V and 6 bases from J; junction bases left unmatched: 6. Looked up from germline, CDR1 is LNHDA and CDR2 is SQIVND (reference sequence).

CDR3 nucleotides: TGTGCCAGCAGTTTTCGGTCTTACTATGGCTACACCTTC. It is translated as CASSFRSYYGYTF. V and J are TRBV28 and TRBJ1-2; no clear D gene. Germline assignment: CDR1 MDHEN and CDR2 SYDVKM. V lost 3 bases to trimming and J lost 3 bases, with 8 bases between them. The CDR3 is made up of 13 amino acids.

The CDR3 DNA is TGTGCCACCTCGTTTTTATTCACTTCACCGGGCGGGGAGCTGTTTTTT. Translating gives CATSFLFTSPGGELFF. The genes are TRBV2 and TRBJ2-2; D is unresolved. Trimming removed 10 bases from V and 7 bases from J, with 25 bases in between. CDR3 length equals 16 residues. Germline-derived CDR1 and CDR2 are SNHLY and FYNNEI.

This clone appeared a single time. The chain carries TRBV12-5 and TRBJ2-3; 8 bases line up with TRBD1. There are 15 residues in the CDR3. Trimming removed 5 bases from V and 2 bases from J; junction bases left unmatched: 6. Germline CDR1 is LGHNT and CDR2 is FRNRAP. CDR3 sequence reads: CASGTGQGTTDTQYF. CDR3 bases: TGTGCTAGTGGTACTGGACAGGGAACCACAGATACGCAGTATTTT.

The chain recombines TRBV6-6 with TRBJ2-1, with a tentative D call TRBD2 (6 bases). CDR3 size: 13 residues. Germline loops: CDR1 MNHNY, CDR2 SVGAGI (reference sequence). The ends were cut back, 2 bases at V and 5 bases at J, with 7 bases in the middle. Written as DNA, the CDR3 is TGTGCCAGCAGTTACGGGGGGAACAATGAGCAGTTCTTC. Its translation is CASSYGGNNEQFF.

This clone was seen just once. The chain couples TRBV5-1 to TRBJ2-1; D call uncertain. Germline CDR1 SGHRS, CDR2 YFSETQ. CDR3 length: 13 amino acids. V was shortened by 0 bases and J by 8 bases, with 9 bases between the two germline ends. DNA of the CDR3: TGCGCCAGCAGCTTGGACGATCGACATGAGCAGTTCTTC. It encodes CASSLDDRHEQFF.

J is TRBJ2-7 and V is TRBV27; D gene uncertain. V lost 2 bases and J lost 3, with 8 bases in between. Per the germline V gene, CDR1 is MNHEY and CDR2 is SMNVEV (reference sequence). The CDR3 is 13 amino acids. This CDR3 reads CASSLKANYEQYV. Here the CDR3 DNA reads TGTGCCAGCAGTTTAAAGGCGAACTACGAGCAGTACGTC.

The chain uses TRBV7-2 and TRBJ1-3; D gene uncertain. V lost 10 bases and J lost 0, with 10 bases in between. The length of the CDR3 is 13 residues. Germline V gene lookup returns CDR1 SGHTA and CDR2 FQGNSA. As DNA, the CDR3 is TGTGCCACGGGTGCCATCTCTGGAAACACCATATATTTT. Its protein is CATGAISGNTIYF.

V usage is TRBV27 and J usage is TRBJ2-5, with no clear D. CDR1 and CDR2 (germline): MNHEY, SMNVEV (reference sequence). This CDR3 is built from 13 residues. Trimming shortened V by 3 bases and J by 5 bases, and 10 bases separated the two germline ends. CDR3 in amino acids: CASSFAHRETQYF. The CDR3 DNA reads as TGTGCCAGCAGTTTTGCGCATCGGGAGACCCAGTACTTC.

V usage is TRBV12-3 or TRBV12-4 and J usage is TRBJ1-2; the D is unclear. This CDR3 spans 13 amino acids. The germline V and J ends were trimmed by 6 bases and 2 bases, with 10 bases remaining between them. CDR3 protein: CASSPGWNYGYTF. The CDR3 DNA reads TGTGCCAGCAGCCCCGGCTGGAACTATGGCTACACCTTC.

This clone was counted once. V usage is TRBV2 and J usage is TRBJ2-4; D possibly matches TRBD1 or TRBD2 (5 bases each). CDR1 SNHLY and CDR2 FYNNEI come from the germline V gene. V was shortened by 7 bases and J by 1 base, with 11 bases between the two germline ends. The CDR3 spans 14 residues. CDR3 DNA: TGTGCCAGCATCCGAGGGGTGGCCAAAAACATTCAGTACTTC. Its translation is CASIRGVAKNIQYF.

The chain's CDR3 is CATSDPLWRGYTF. CDR3 nucleotide sequence: TGTGCCACCAGTGATCCCCTATGGCGGGGCTACACCTTC. The chain carries TRBV24-1 and TRBJ1-2; D gene ambiguous. Trimming removed 3 bases from V and 8 bases from J, with 12 bases in between. Germline V gene lookup returns CDR1 KGHDR and CDR2 SFDVKD. The CDR3 is 13 residues long.

The J gene is TRBJ2-7, the V gene TRBV10-3; 8 bases map to TRBD2. Germline V lookup: CDR1 ENHRY, CDR2 SYGVKD. The junction had 10 bases not matched to a gene; V was cut back by 6 bases and J by 3 bases. The CDR3 contains 15 residues. CDR3 nucleotide sequence: TGTGCCATCAGCGTAGGCAGGGCGGGGGGCTACGAGCAGTACGTC. Protein sequence: CAISVGRAGGYEQYV.

The V call is TRBV7-9, the J call TRBJ1-1; D is undetermined. From germline, CDR1 is SEHNR and CDR2 FQNEAQ (reference sequence). The CDR3 extends over 13 amino acids. Trimming removed 5 bases from V and 8 bases from J, with 15 bases in between. CDR3 protein: CASSQFLDSEAFF. CDR3 bases: TGTGCCAGCAGCCAATTTTTAGACTCCGAAGCTTTCTTT.

CDR3 in amino acids: CASSFDRGTYEQYF. In nucleotides, the CDR3 is TGTGCCAGCAGCTTCGACAGGGGGACGTACGAGCAGTACTTC. The chain joins TRBV11-2 to TRBJ2-7; 9 bases align to TRBD1. CDR1 SGHAT and CDR2 FQNNGV come from the germline V gene. There are 14 residues in the CDR3. J lost 4 bases, V lost 3 bases, and 4 bases had no gene match. The variable domain in full, completed from reference TRBV11-2 and TRBJ2-7, reads EAGVAQSPRYKIIEKRQSVAFWCNPISGHATLYWYQQILGQGPKLLIQFQNNGVVDDSQLPKDRFSAERLKGVDSTLKIQPAKLEDSAVYLCASSFDRGTYEQYFGPGTRLTVT.

With respect to this clone: The junction departs from germline at one end; a sequencing error may be responsible. The CDR3 DNA reads as TGTGCCAGCACTTTATCCGACGTTAGCAATCAGCCCCAGCATTTT. The encoded protein is CASTLSDVSNQPQHF. The chain is built from TRBV28 and TRBJ1-5; D gene ambiguous. CDR1 is MDHEN, CDR2 SYDVKM, per germline. This CDR3 has 15 residues.

V is TRBV11-1 and J is TRBJ1-2; possibly TRBD1 for D (5 bases). This CDR3 spans 16 amino acids. Trimming shortened V by 4 bases and J by 8 bases, and 23 bases separated the two germline ends. Germline V gene sequence: CDR1 SGHAT, CDR2 FQDESV (reference sequence). CDR3 loop: CASSSSRSDRLRGYTF. The CDR3 coding sequence is TGTGCCAGCAGCTCGTCCCGATCCGACAGACTCAGAGGCTACACCTTC.

The chain employs TRBV19 and TRBJ1-1; D unresolved. Trimming stripped 7 bases from V and 4 bases from J, with 22 bases between. Germline lookup yields CDR1 LNHDA and CDR2 SQIVND (reference sequence). The CDR3 length is 16 residues. The CDR3 loop is CASIEQAGWGSTEAFF. In DNA form, the CDR3 reads TGTGCCAGTATAGAGCAGGCCGGATGGGGTAGCACTGAAGCTTTCTTT.

The chain employs TRBV15 and TRBJ2-7; D unresolved. Deletions cut 1 base from V and 3 bases from J, with 7 bases between. The germline CDR1 and CDR2 sequences are LNHNV and YYDKDF (reference sequence). This CDR3 comprises 13 residues. CDR3: CATSRGYYYEQYF. The CDR3 nucleotides read TGTGCCACCAGCAGAGGTTACTACTACGAGCAGTACTTC.

The chain combines TRBV7-9 with TRBJ2-3, with D hard to call. The CDR3 is 13 amino acids. Trimming cost V 5 bases and J 6 bases, with 12 bases left between them. Germline V gene lookup returns CDR1 SEHNR and CDR2 FQNEAQ (reference sequence). For the CDR3, the DNA is TGTGCCAGCAGCGGCGAAGGGAAGGATACGCAGTATTTT. Protein product: CASSGEGKDTQYF.

The rearrangement uses TRBV11-2 and TRBJ2-7, with 8 bases fitting TRBD2. Germline CDR1 reads SGHAT; CDR2 reads FQNNGV. The length of the CDR3 is 15 residues. The V and J ends lost 5 bases and 4 bases, in that order; junction bases with no gene match: 10. The CDR3 loop reads CASSPGSGSGYEQYF. In DNA, the CDR3 is TGTGCCAGCAGCCCAGGAAGCGGGAGCGGGTACGAGCAGTACTTC.

The chain recombines TRBV3-1 (or the pseudogene TRBV3-2) with TRBJ1-6, with D maybe TRBD1 (5 bases). CDR3 length: 15 residues. Germline V gene data show CDR1 as LGHDT and CDR2 as YNNKEL (reference sequence). Trimming pared 6 bases from V and 5 bases from J, leaving 14 bases between. For the CDR3, the DNA is TGTGCCAGCAGTCTTACGGGGGGGGATAATTCACCCCTCCACTTT. It encodes CASSLTGGDNSPLHF.